What follows is one T cell receptor (beta chain) and its context. The antigen remains undetermined. This sample was taken from a study of cytomegalovirus exposure and HLA in healthy donors. Broader study findings: According to reports, the classifier identified cytomegalovirus status with high specificity and sensitivity.

The CDR3 runs to 13 residues. Germline V CDR1 and CDR2: SEHNR, FQNEAQ (reference sequence). Trimming took 1 base from V and 4 from J, leaving 7 bases between them. Assay used: immunoSEQ multiplex PCR; TCRdb lists only in-frame clones, some missing. This table holds about 64,000 clones, roughly 94% found once. The genes are TRBV7-9 and TRBJ1-1; a weak D match, TRBD1 (5 bases). This TCR derives from a woman younger than 30 in good health and CMV-seronegative. The specimen sequenced was PBMCs. The CDR3 nucleotides are TGTGCCAGCAGCTTAGAGGACATCACTGAAGCTTTCTTT. This sequence encodes CASSLEDITEAFF.